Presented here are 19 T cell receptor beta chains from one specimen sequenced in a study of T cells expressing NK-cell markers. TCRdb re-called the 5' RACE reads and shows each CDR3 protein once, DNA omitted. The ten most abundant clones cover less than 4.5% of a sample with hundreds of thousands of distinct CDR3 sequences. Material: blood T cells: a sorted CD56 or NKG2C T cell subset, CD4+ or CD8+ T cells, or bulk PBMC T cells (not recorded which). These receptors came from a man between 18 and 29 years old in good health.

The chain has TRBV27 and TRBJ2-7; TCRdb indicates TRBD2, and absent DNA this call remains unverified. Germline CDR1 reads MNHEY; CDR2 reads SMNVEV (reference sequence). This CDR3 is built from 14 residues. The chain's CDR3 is CASRGTSVRYEQYF.

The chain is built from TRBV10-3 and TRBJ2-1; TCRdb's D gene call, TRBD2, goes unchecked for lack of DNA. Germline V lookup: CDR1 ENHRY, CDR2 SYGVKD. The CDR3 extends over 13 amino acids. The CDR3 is CAIEAGGGNEQFF.

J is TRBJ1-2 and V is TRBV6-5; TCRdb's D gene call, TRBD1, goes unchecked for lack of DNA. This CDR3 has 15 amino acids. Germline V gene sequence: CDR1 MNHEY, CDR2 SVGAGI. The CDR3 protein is CASSPTIGQGHGYTF.

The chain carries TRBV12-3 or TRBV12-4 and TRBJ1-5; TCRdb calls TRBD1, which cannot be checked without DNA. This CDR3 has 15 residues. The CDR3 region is CASGGGQDSNQPQHF.

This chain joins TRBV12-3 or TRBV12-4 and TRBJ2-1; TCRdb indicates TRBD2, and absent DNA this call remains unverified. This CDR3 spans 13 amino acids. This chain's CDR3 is CANGLAGSNEQFF.

The CDR3 sequence is CATSGGARTEAFF. V gene TRBV6-5 combines with J gene TRBJ1-1; TCRdb indicates TRBD1, and absent DNA this call remains unverified. CDR3 length: 13 residues. Germline loops: CDR1 MNHEY, CDR2 SVGAGI.

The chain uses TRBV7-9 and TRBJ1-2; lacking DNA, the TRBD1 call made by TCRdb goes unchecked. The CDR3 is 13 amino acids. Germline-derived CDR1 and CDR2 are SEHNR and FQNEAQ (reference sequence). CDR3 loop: CASSFEGARGYTF.

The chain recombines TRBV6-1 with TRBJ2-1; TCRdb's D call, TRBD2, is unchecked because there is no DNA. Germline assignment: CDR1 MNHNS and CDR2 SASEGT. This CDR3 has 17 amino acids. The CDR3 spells CASSPLASENSYNEQFF.

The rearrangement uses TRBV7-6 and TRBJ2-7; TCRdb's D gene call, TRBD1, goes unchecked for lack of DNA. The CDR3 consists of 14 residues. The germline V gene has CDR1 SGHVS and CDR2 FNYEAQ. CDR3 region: CASSPGVGAYEQYF.

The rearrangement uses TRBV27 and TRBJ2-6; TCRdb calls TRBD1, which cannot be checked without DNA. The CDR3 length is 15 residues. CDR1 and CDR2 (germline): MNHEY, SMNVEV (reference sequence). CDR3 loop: CASSLTGRRANVLTF.

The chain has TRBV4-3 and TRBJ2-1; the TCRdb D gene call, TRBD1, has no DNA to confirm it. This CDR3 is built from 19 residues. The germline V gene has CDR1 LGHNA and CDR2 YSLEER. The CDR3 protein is CASSQDPGSPRGSYNEQFF.

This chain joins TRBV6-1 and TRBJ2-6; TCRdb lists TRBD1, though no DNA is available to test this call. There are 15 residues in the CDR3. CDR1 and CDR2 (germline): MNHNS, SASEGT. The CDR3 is CASRNRAAGANVLTF.

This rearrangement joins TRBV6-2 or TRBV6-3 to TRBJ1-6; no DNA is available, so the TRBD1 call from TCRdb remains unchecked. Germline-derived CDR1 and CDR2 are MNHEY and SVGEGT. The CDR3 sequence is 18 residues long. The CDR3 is CASSRQGTGVSYNSPLHF.

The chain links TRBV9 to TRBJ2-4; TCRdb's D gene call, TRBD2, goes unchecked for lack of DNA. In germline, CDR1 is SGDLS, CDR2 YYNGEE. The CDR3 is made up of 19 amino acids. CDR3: CASSASAGGQRGAKNIQYF.

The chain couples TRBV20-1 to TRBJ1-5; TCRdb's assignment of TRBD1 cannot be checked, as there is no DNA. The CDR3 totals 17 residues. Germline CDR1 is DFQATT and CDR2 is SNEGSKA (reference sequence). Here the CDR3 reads CSARTGVIYRSDQPQHF.

This chain's CDR3 is CASSRQTSGRGTGELFF. This sequence joins TRBV4-2 and TRBJ2-2; TCRdb's D gene call, TRBD2, goes unchecked for lack of DNA. Germline V gene lookup returns CDR1 LGHNA and CDR2 YNFKEQ. The length of the CDR3 is 17 residues.

The CDR3 reads CASRSRQYEKLFF. The chain has TRBV2 and TRBJ1-4; checking the TCRdb D call of TRBD1 is not possible without DNA. CDR1 is SNHLY and CDR2 is FYNNEI in the germline V gene. CDR3 length: 13 residues. Full variable domain (missing parts from reference TRBV2 and TRBJ1-4): EPEVTQTPSHQVTQMGQEVILRCVPISNHLYFYWYRQILGQKVEFLVSFYNNEISEKSEIFDDQFSVERPDGSNFTLKIRSTKLEDSAMYFCASRSRQYEKLFFGSGTQLSVL.

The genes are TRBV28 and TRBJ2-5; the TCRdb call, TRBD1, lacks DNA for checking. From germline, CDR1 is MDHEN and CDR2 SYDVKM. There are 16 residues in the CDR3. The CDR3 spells CASSPRRAGGAETQYF.

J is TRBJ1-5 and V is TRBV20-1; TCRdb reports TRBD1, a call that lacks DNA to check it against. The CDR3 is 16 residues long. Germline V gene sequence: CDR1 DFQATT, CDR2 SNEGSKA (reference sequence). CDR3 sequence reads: CSAPRVDRAHNQPQHF.